Listed below are T cell receptor beta chains from one sample, sequenced in a study of T cell changes during pregnancy in multiple sclerosis. Data came from immunoSEQ multiplex PCR; TCRdb stores just in-frame clones and leaves some out. The sample has over 45,000 clones, more than 85% seen once. The sample in question was CD8+ T cells from peripheral blood mononuclear cells, obtained after pregnancy. The source is a female donor with multiple sclerosis, enrolled in a pregnancy study. Both conserved end residues are part of each CDR3. D genes are given only for firm matches. Expanded clones are given a class, and other clones once, few, many or no size at all.

V: TRBV23-1; J: TRBJ2-3; D: TRBD1; size: -; DNA: TGCGCCAGCAGACCCCCGGGACAGGGTGACACAGATACGCAGTATTTT; CDR3: CASRPPGQGDTDTQYF
V: TRBV7-9; J: TRBJ2-5; D: -; size: -; DNA: TGTGCCAGCTCCTCCTTGGGGGGGACCCAGTACTTC; CDR3: CASSSLGGTQYF
V: TRBV6-5; J: TRBJ2-5; D: TRBD2; size: -; DNA: TGTGCCTCTCAGGCGGGAGGGTTAGAGACCCAGTACTTC; CDR3: CASQAGGLETQYF
V: TRBV19; J: TRBJ1-1; D: -; size: -; DNA: TGTGCCAGTAGTATTGCCTTGGGGAGCACTGAAGCTTTCTTT; CDR3: CASSIALGSTEAFF
V: TRBV11-2; J: TRBJ2-1; D: -; size: -; DNA: TGTGCCAGCAGCCTAAACAATGAGCAGTTCTTC; CDR3: CASSLNNEQFF
V: TRBV9; J: TRBJ2-3; D: -; size: -; DNA: TGTGCCAGCAGCGTAGAGTCCGTGTTGGTCGGCTGGGGCGGCACAGATACGCAGTATTTT; CDR3: CASSVESVLVGWGGTDTQYF
V: TRBV27; J: TRBJ1-2; D: -; size: once; DNA: TGTGCCAGCAGTTCTCGTTCCGGTGACAGCTATGGCTACACCTTC; CDR3: CASSSRSGDSYGYTF
V: TRBV9; J: TRBJ2-1; D: TRBD2; size: -; DNA: TGTGCCAGCAGCCCGCGGACTAGCGAAATGTACAATGAGCAGTTCTTC; CDR3: CASSPRTSEMYNEQFF
V: TRBV30; J: TRBJ2-7; D: -; size: -; DNA: TGTGCCTGGAGCGTTAGCTACGAGCAGTACTTC; CDR3: CAWSVSYEQYF
V: TRBV4-2; J: TRBJ1-1; D: -; size: -; DNA: TGTGCCAGCACTCTCCGCGAGGGGGCTGAAGCTTTCTTT; CDR3: CASTLREGAEAFF
V: TRBV27; J: TRBJ2-1; D: -; size: once; DNA: TGTGCCAGCAGTTTATCTTATAGCGGCGATGAGCAGTTCTTC; CDR3: CASSLSYSGDEQFF
V: TRBV29-1; J: TRBJ2-7; D: -; size: -; DNA: TGCAGCGCCTCAAGTAGGGGATACGAGCAGTACTTC; CDR3: CSASSRGYEQYF
V: TRBV5-1; J: TRBJ2-2; D: TRBD2; size: -; DNA: TGCGCCAGCCGACCCATAGCGGGAGGGCCTAACACCGGGGAGCTGTTTTTT; CDR3: CASRPIAGGPNTGELFF
V: TRBV23-1; J: TRBJ2-7; D: TRBD1; size: -; DNA: TGCGCCAGCCCCGTGGCTCCGGGACAGGGGAGCTACGAGCAGTACTTC; CDR3: CASPVAPGQGSYEQYF